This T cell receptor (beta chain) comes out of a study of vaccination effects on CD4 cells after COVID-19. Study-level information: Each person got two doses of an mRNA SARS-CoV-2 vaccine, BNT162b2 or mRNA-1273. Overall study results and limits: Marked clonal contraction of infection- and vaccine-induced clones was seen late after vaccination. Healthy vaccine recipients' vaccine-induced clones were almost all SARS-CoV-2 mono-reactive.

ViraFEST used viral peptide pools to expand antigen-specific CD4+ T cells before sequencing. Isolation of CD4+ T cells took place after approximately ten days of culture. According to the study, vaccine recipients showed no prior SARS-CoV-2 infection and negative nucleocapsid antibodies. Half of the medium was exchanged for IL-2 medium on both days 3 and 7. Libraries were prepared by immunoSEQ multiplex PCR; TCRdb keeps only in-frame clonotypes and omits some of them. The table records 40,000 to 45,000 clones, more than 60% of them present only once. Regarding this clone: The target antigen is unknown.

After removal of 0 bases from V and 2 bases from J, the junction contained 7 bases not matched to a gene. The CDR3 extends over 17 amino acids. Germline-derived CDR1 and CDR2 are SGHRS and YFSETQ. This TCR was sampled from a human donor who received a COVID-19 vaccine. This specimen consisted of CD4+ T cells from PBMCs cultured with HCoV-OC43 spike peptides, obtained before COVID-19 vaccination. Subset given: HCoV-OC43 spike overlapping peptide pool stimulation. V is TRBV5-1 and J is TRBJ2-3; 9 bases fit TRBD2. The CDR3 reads CASSLGTLAGVTDTQYF. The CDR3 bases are TGCGCCAGCAGCTTGGGGACCTTAGCGGGAGTCACAGATACGCAGTATTTT.